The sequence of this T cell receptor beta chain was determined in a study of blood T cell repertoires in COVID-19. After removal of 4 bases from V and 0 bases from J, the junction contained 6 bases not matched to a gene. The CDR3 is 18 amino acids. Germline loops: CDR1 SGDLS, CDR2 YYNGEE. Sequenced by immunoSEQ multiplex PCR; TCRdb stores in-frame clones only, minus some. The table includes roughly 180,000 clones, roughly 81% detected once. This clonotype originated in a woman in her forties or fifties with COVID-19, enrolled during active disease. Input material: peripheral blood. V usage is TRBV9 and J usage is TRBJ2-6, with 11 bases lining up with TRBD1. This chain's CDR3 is CASSLLGTGGSGANVLTF. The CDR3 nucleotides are TGTGCCAGCAGCCTCCTTGGGACAGGGGGCTCTGGGGCCAACGTCCTGACTTTC.